This is a list of T cell receptor beta chains from one sample in a study of blood T cell repertoires in COVID-19. The data were produced by immunoSEQ multiplex PCR, yet TCRdb's version contains in-frame clones alone and is incomplete. The sample shows around 230,000 clones, approximately 86% of them seen only once. The sequencing input was PBMCs or T cells enriched from blood (not recorded which). The receptors originated from a woman in her 40s with acute COVID-19. Both conserved end residues are part of each CDR3. The D gene is left open where the match is weak. Size values are once, few and many counts, or a class for expanded clones, and some rows have none.

V: TRBV7-3; length: 15; D: TRBD2; J: TRBJ2-5; size: -; DNA: TGTGCCAGCAGCTTAAACGCGGGAGGGCGGGAGACCCAGTACTTC; CDR3: CASSLNAGGRETQYF
V: TRBV18; length: 14; D: TRBD2; J: TRBJ2-2; size: -; DNA: TGTGCCAGCTCACGGCGGGAGAGGACCGGGGAGCTGTTTTTT; CDR3: CASSRRERTGELFF
V: TRBV27; length: 16; D: TRBD1; J: TRBJ1-6; size: -; DNA: TGTGCCAGCAGTTTAAAACACAGGGGATTTATTTCACCCCTCCACTTT; CDR3: CASSLKHRGFISPLHF
V: TRBV14; length: 15; D: TRBD1; J: TRBJ1-2; size: -; DNA: TGTGCCAGCAGCCAGAGACAGGGGCTACCCTATGGCTACACCTTC; CDR3: CASSQRQGLPYGYTF
V: TRBV7-3; length: 13; D: TRBD2; J: TRBJ2-7; size: few; DNA: TGTGCCGGCGAGCGGGAGAGCTCCTACGAGCAGTACTTC; CDR3: CAGERESSYEQYF
V: TRBV27; length: 13; D: -; J: TRBJ2-2; size: -; DNA: TGTGCCAGCAGCGTCGGGGGTGCCGGGGAGCTGTTTTTT; CDR3: CASSVGGAGELFF
V: TRBV5-1; length: 15; D: -; J: TRBJ1-2; size: -; DNA: TGCGCCAGCAGTTTAACCCTGCAGGGAGGCTATGGCTACACCTTC; CDR3: CASSLTLQGGYGYTF
V: TRBV12-3/TRBV12-4; length: 13; D: -; J: TRBJ2-2; size: -; DNA: TGTGCCAGCATCGGGACTTTCGGCGGGGAGCTGTTTTTT; CDR3: CASIGTFGGELFF
V: TRBV27; length: 15; D: TRBD1; J: TRBJ1-6; size: -; DNA: TGTGCCAGCAGTTTTCTGGGACAGGGGATTTCACCCCTCCACTTT; CDR3: CASSFLGQGISPLHF
V: TRBV9; length: 14; D: TRBD2; J: TRBJ2-7; size: once; DNA: TGTGCCAGCAGCCCCGGGACTAGTTTTCCCGAGCAGTACTTC; CDR3: CASSPGTSFPEQYF
V: TRBV9; length: 16; D: TRBD1; J: TRBJ2-1; size: -; DNA: TGTGCCAGCAGCGTAGCGGGACAGGGCTCCTACAATGAGCAGTTCTTC; CDR3: CASSVAGQGSYNEQFF
V: TRBV6-5; length: 13; D: -; J: TRBJ2-7; size: -; DNA: TGTGCCAGCAGTTACCGACTAGTTCACGAGCAGTACTTC; CDR3: CASSYRLVHEQYF
V: TRBV6-5; length: 12; D: -; J: TRBJ2-7; size: -; DNA: TGTGCCAGCACCGGACACCGCTACGAGCAGTACTTC; CDR3: CASTGHRYEQYF
V: TRBV18; length: 15; D: -; J: TRBJ2-3; size: -; DNA: TGTGCCAGCTCACCAACACCGATACCCACAGATACGCAGTATTTT; CDR3: CASSPTPIPTDTQYF
V: TRBV15; length: 15; D: -; J: TRBJ2-7; size: -; DNA: TGTGCCACCAGCAGAGATAGTAGAGGGTCCTACGAGCAGTACTTC; CDR3: CATSRDSRGSYEQYF
V: TRBV28; length: 13; D: TRBD2; J: TRBJ2-5; size: once; DNA: TGTGCCAGCAGTGGGGGGGTGGCGGAGACCCAGTACTTC; CDR3: CASSGGVAETQYF
V: TRBV5-1; length: 18; D: -; J: TRBJ2-1; size: -; DNA: TGCGCCAGCAGCTTGACGTTTTCACGCGGGTCCCCCTACAATGAGCAGTTCTTC; CDR3: CASSLTFSRGSPYNEQFF
V: TRBV18; length: 20; D: TRBD2; J: TRBJ2-1; size: once; DNA: TGTGCCAGCTCACTCGAAACCCTGAATAGCGGGATTAGCTCCTACAATGAGCAGTTCTTC; CDR3: CASSLETLNSGISSYNEQFF
V: TRBV5-1; length: 16; D: TRBD2; J: TRBJ2-1; size: -; DNA: TGCGCCAGCAGCTTGTCAGGGACTAGCGGGCTCAATGAGCAGTTCTTC; CDR3: CASSLSGTSGLNEQFF
V: TRBV23-1; length: 12; D: -; J: TRBJ1-5; size: -; DNA: TGCGCCAGCAGTCACCGGGTAGAGCCCCAGCATTTT; CDR3: CASSHRVEPQHF
V: TRBV7-2; length: 14; D: TRBD1; J: TRBJ2-7; size: -; DNA: TGTGCCAGCAGCTCACGACAGGGGTTGCACGAGCAGTACTTC; CDR3: CASSSRQGLHEQYF
V: TRBV11-3; length: 15; D: -; J: TRBJ2-1; size: -; DNA: TGTGCCAGCAGCCCCCCGGGTAGAATACTTGATGAGCAGTTCTTC; CDR3: CASSPPGRILDEQFF
V: TRBV5-1; length: 16; D: -; J: TRBJ1-6; size: -; DNA: TGCGCCAGCAGCCCCGACATGAGCTCCTATAATTCACCCCTCCACTTT; CDR3: CASSPDMSSYNSPLHF
V: TRBV5-1; length: 15; D: -; J: TRBJ1-6; size: few; DNA: TGCGCCAGCAGCTTGGAAGGGGCCCGCCAGTCACCCCTCCACTTT; CDR3: CASSLEGARQSPLHF
V: TRBV2; length: 13; D: -; J: TRBJ1-2; size: few; DNA: TGTGCCAGCAGTACTGGGCCAAACTATGGCTACACCTTC; CDR3: CASSTGPNYGYTF
V: TRBV7-2; length: 15; D: TRBD2; J: TRBJ2-3; size: -; DNA: TGTGCCAGCAGCTTGGCTAGCGGGGTCACAGATACGCAGTATTTT; CDR3: CASSLASGVTDTQYF
V: TRBV5-1; length: 15; D: TRBD1; J: TRBJ2-1; size: -; DNA: TGCGCCAGCAGCCATACAGGGGGTTTTTCCAATGAGCAGTTCTTC; CDR3: CASSHTGGFSNEQFF
V: TRBV2; length: 14; D: -; J: TRBJ2-2; size: few; DNA: TGTGCCAGCAGCCGTGAGACAGACACCGGGGAGCTGTTTTTT; CDR3: CASSRETDTGELFF
V: TRBV11-3; length: 16; D: -; J: TRBJ1-6; size: -; DNA: TGTGCCAGCAGCCCTCTACCAGGGCCGCTGAATTCACCCCTCCACTTT; CDR3: CASSPLPGPLNSPLHF
V: TRBV27; length: 14; D: -; J: TRBJ2-3; size: -; DNA: TGTGCCAGCAGCTTGGACGGGGGAGCGGATACGCAGTATTTT; CDR3: CASSLDGGADTQYF
V: TRBV19; length: 14; D: TRBD1; J: TRBJ2-3; size: -; DNA: TGTGCCAGTAGATTGACAGGGGGAACAGATACGCAGTATTTT; CDR3: CASRLTGGTDTQYF
V: TRBV6-1; length: 14; D: TRBD1; J: TRBJ2-7; size: -; DNA: TGTGCCAGCAGTGACGACAGGGGTTCCTACGAGCAGTACTTC; CDR3: CASSDDRGSYEQYF
V: TRBV7-9; length: 16; D: TRBD2; J: TRBJ2-2; size: -; DNA: TGTGCCAGCGTCTCTAGCGGGAGCCCAAACACCGGGGAGCTGTTTTTT; CDR3: CASVSSGSPNTGELFF
V: TRBV9; length: 15; D: TRBD2; J: TRBJ2-7; size: -; DNA: TGTGCCAGCAGCCGGGGGGAAGGCAGCTACTACGAGCAGTACTTC; CDR3: CASSRGEGSYYEQYF
V: TRBV11-3; length: 15; D: -; J: TRBJ2-3; size: -; DNA: TGTGCCAGCAGACGGGAGAGCTCTAGCACAGATACGCAGTATTTT; CDR3: CASRRESSSTDTQYF
V: TRBV11-2; length: 14; D: TRBD1; J: TRBJ1-2; size: -; DNA: TGTGCCAGCAGCTTAGAGGGGGACAGTTATGGCTACACCTTC; CDR3: CASSLEGDSYGYTF
V: TRBV4-1; length: 14; D: -; J: TRBJ1-4; size: -; DNA: TGCGCCAGCAGCCAACAGGGGTCTAATGAAAAACTGTTTTTT; CDR3: CASSQQGSNEKLFF
V: TRBV7-9; length: 13; D: TRBD2; J: TRBJ2-7; size: once; DNA: TGTGCCAGCACCCTAGCTGGCGGGAGCGAGCAGTACTTC; CDR3: CASTLAGGSEQYF
V: TRBV9; length: 13; D: -; J: TRBJ2-2; size: once; DNA: TGTGCCAGCAGCGTACGGAGTTCGGGGGAGCTGTTTTTT; CDR3: CASSVRSSGELFF
V: TRBV7-9; length: 12; D: -; J: TRBJ2-3; size: -; DNA: TGTGCCAGCAGCTTAAGTTGGGCTACGCAGTATTTT; CDR3: CASSLSWATQYF
V: TRBV25-1; length: 14; D: TRBD1; J: TRBJ1-3; size: -; DNA: TGTGCCAGCACTGGGGGACAGGGAGGAACGGCCATATATTTT; CDR3: CASTGGQGGTAIYF
V: TRBV30; length: 12; D: -; J: TRBJ2-1; size: -; DNA: TGTGCCTGGAGTCGTGCGGCCAATGAGCAGTTCTTC; CDR3: CAWSRAANEQFF
V: TRBV5-5; length: 14; D: -; J: TRBJ2-1; size: -; DNA: TGTGCCAGCAGCGCCACTAGCATAAGGAATGAGCAGTTCTTC; CDR3: CASSATSIRNEQFF
V: TRBV27; length: 15; D: -; J: TRBJ2-7; size: -; DNA: TGTGCCAGCAAGGGAGCAATTAAGAGCTCCTACGAGCAGTACTTC; CDR3: CASKGAIKSSYEQYF
V: TRBV5-1; length: 15; D: TRBD2; J: TRBJ2-1; size: -; DNA: TGCGCCAGCAGCTACGGACTAGCGGGAGCGAATGAGCAGTTCTTC; CDR3: CASSYGLAGANEQFF
V: TRBV30; length: 13; D: -; J: TRBJ2-7; size: -; DNA: TGTGCCTGGAGTGACGGGAGCTCCTACGAGCAGTACTTC; CDR3: CAWSDGSSYEQYF
V: TRBV12-2; length: 17; D: -; J: TRBJ2-1; size: -; DNA: TGTGCAAGTCGCTTTGTTTTTGGGGACAGATTCTACAATGAGCAGTTCTTC; CDR3: CASRFVFGDRFYNEQFF
V: TRBV11-3; length: 17; D: TRBD2; J: TRBJ2-2; size: -; DNA: TGTGCCACAAATCCTGGCAGGCGGGAGGCCAACACCGGGGAGCTGTTTTTT; CDR3: CATNPGRREANTGELFF
V: TRBV11-2; length: 16; D: TRBD1; J: TRBJ2-7; size: -; DNA: TGTGCCAGCAGCGGCCCGGGACAGGGCCTCTCCTACGAGCAGTACTTC; CDR3: CASSGPGQGLSYEQYF
V: TRBV14; length: 13; D: -; J: TRBJ2-4; size: -; DNA: TGTGCCAGCAGCCAAGGCGGGGTAAACATTCAGTACTTC; CDR3: CASSQGGVNIQYF
V: TRBV7-9; length: 15; D: -; J: TRBJ2-7; size: -; DNA: TGTGCCAGCAGCCCTATGACTAGAAACTACAACGAGCAGTACTTC; CDR3: CASSPMTRNYNEQYF
V: TRBV4-2; length: 15; D: TRBD1; J: TRBJ2-2; size: -; DNA: TGTGCCAGCAGGTTGGGACAGGGTATCGCCGGGGAGCTGTTTTTT; CDR3: CASRLGQGIAGELFF
V: TRBV29-1; length: 12; D: -; J: TRBJ2-3; size: -; DNA: TGCAGCGTAGGAGCGGTGGGAGATACGCAGTATTTT; CDR3: CSVGAVGDTQYF
V: TRBV6-5; length: 11; D: -; J: TRBJ1-1; size: -; DNA: TGTGCCAGCAGAAGACAGCTTACAGCTTTCTTT; CDR3: CASRRQLTAFF
V: TRBV30; length: 13; D: -; J: TRBJ1-3; size: -; DNA: TGTGCCTGGAGTCTATCCTCTGGAAACACCATATATTTT; CDR3: CAWSLSSGNTIYF